The entry below describes one TCR beta chain. Its antigen is undetermined. Just one base apart from a much larger clone, this may be a read error. The data are from a study of identical twins. Notes on the study in general: Partial confounding of zero-insertion analyses by invariant MAIT and iNKT cells was possible. The study found weaker excess twin sharing in beta out-of-frame sequences.

cDNA carried unique molecular identifiers, and a universal primer site was added by template switching. TCRdb analysed the 5' RACE reads with MiXCR anew, one entry per CDR3 protein. Among around 230,000 distinct CDR3 sequences, about a tenth were seen once, and the ten largest hold 5% to 5.5%. All donors comprised healthy Caucasians. The CDR3 extends over 14 amino acids. Germline lookup yields CDR1 SGDLS and CDR2 YYNGEE. The source is a woman under 30 in good health. V is TRBV9 and J is TRBJ2-1, with 8 bases that match TRBD1. Sample: memory (CD45RO+) T cells sorted from blood. The CDR3 sequence: CAGSVDAGGGEQFF. CDR3 DNA: TGTGCCGGCAGCGTAGACGCAGGGGGCGGTGAGCAGTTCTTC.